Each of the 8 T cell receptor beta chains below was sequenced from the same sample in a study of blood T cell repertoires in COVID-19. The method was immunoSEQ multiplex PCR; TCRdb's version includes in-frame clones alone and lacks a portion of them. In the table there are under 450,000 clones, approximately 87% of which are singletons. The specimen sequenced was PBMCs or T cells enriched from blood (not recorded which). The receptors here all came from a young man who had recovered from COVID-19.

This sequence joins TRBV6-6 and TRBJ1-1; 7 bases fit TRBD1. CDR1 and CDR2 (germline): MNHNY, SVGAGI (reference sequence). The CDR3 loop spans 14 amino acids. The V segment lost 4 bases and the J segment 1 base; nucleotides outside the gene matches: 3. CDR3 nucleotides: TGTGCCAGCAGTTTAAGACAGGGGAACACTGAAGCTTTCTTT. Protein sequence: CASSLRQGNTEAFF.

The chain combines TRBV19 with TRBJ2-1, with 7 bases identical to TRBD1. This CDR3 has 13 residues. Germline V lookup: CDR1 LNHDA, CDR2 SQIVND (reference sequence). The V and J ends lost 1 base and 9 bases, in that order; junction bases with no gene match: 3. CDR3 bases: TGTGCCAGTAGTATAGGGACAGGTTTTGAGCAGTTCTTC. It codes for CASSIGTGFEQFF.

V and J are TRBV6-1 and TRBJ1-1; possible D gene TRBD1, 5 bases. The CDR3 loop spans 17 amino acids. The germline gives CDR1 MNHNS, CDR2 SASEGT. The V and J ends lost 2 bases and 3 bases respectively, with 19 bases between them. The CDR3 spells CASSEWGVEVGYTEAFF. CDR3 sequence (DNA): TGTGCCAGCAGTGAATGGGGGGTTGAGGTGGGCTACACTGAAGCTTTCTTT.

The chain is built from TRBV4-2 and TRBJ1-1; a possible D gene is TRBD1 (6 bases). V lost 9 bases, J lost 0 bases, and 8 bases lay in between. This CDR3 contains 12 residues. The germline V gene encodes CDR1 LGHNA and CDR2 YNFKEQ. This chain's CDR3 is CASTGLNTEAFF. The DNA for the CDR3 is TGTGCCAGTACAGGGTTGAACACTGAAGCTTTCTTT.

The V gene is TRBV28, the J gene TRBJ1-4; TRBD1 matches 7 bases. The CDR3 sequence is 14 residues long. The trim removed 4 bases at V and 11 bases at J, leaving 10 bases unmatched. Germline V gene lookup returns CDR1 MDHEN and CDR2 SYDVKM. The CDR3: CASSSGQDKKKLFF. In nucleotides, the CDR3 is TGTGCCAGCAGTTCAGGACAGGACAAGAAGAAACTGTTTTTT. Complete variable domain (other parts from reference TRBV28 and TRBJ1-4): DVKVTQSSRYLVKRTGEKVFLECVQDMDHENMFWYRQDPGLGLRLIYFSYDVKMKEKGDIPEGYSVSREKKERFSLILESASTNQTSMYLCASSSGQDKKKLFFGSGTQLSVL.

The chain has TRBV27 and TRBJ1-1; 10 nucleotides match TRBD1. Germline V gives CDR1 MNHEY, CDR2 SMNVEV (reference sequence). This CDR3 spans 14 amino acids. V lost 5 bases to trimming and J lost 4 bases; unmatched junction nucleotides: 4. The CDR3 reads CASSPTGGPTEAFF. The CDR3 DNA sequence: TGTGCCAGCAGTCCGACAGGGGGCCCCACTGAAGCTTTCTTT.

CDR3 residues: CASSQETGVSNQPQHF. CDR3 DNA sequence: TGTGCCAGCAGCCAAGAGACAGGGGTTAGCAATCAGCCCCAGCATTTT. This chain uses TRBV4-2 with TRBJ1-5, with 8 bases identical to TRBD1. Per the germline V gene, CDR1 is LGHNA and CDR2 is YNFKEQ. Losses at the gene ends were 0 bases for V and 0 bases for J; bases not matched to a gene: 1. The CDR3 is 16 residues long.

The V gene is TRBV5-1, the J gene TRBJ2-2; 8 nucleotides match TRBD1. With V trimmed by 3 bases and J by 4 bases, 11 bases remained unmatched. Per germline, CDR1 SGHRS and CDR2 YFSETQ. The CDR3 has 17 residues. The CDR3 nucleotides read TGCGCCAGCAGCTCGTATCTGACAGGGGAGTCCACCGGGGAGCTGTTTTTT. Protein product: CASSSYLTGESTGELFF.